The next 3 T cell receptor beta chains were all read from a single sample in a study of regulatory T cells in long-lasting Graves disease. Sample time point: persistent/refractory GD, antithyroid drugs over 5 years with positive TRAb. Construction of the TCR library relied on RNA isolated from PBMCs. In building TCR beta libraries, iRepertoire HTBI primers were used together with Arm-PCR of CDR3 regions. TCRdb itself ran the multiplex PCR reads through MiXCR, one entry per CDR3 protein. This sample has fewer than 550,000 distinct CDR3 sequences; about 22% occur once, and the top ten carry 7% to 9%. The starting material was peripheral blood mononuclear cells (PBMCs), obtained when the disease was refractory, from a patient treated with antithyroid drugs. These TCRs come from a female donor with Graves disease.

This clonotype appeared many times. Here the CDR3 reads CASSWGTEKAEAFF. CDR3 bases: TGCGCCAGCAGCTGGGGGACAGAAAAAGCTGAAGCTTTCTTT. This chain links TRBV5-1 with TRBJ1-1; 7 bases map to TRBD1. This CDR3 region has 14 residues. Germline assignment: CDR1 SGHRS and CDR2 YFSETQ. V lost 3 bases to trimming and J lost 6 bases; unmatched junction nucleotides: 8.

This clonotype was observed at least ten times. This sequence joins TRBV6-2 or TRBV6-3 and TRBJ1-1, with a possible D match to TRBD1 (6 bases). Trimming cost V 2 bases and J 6 bases, with 13 bases left between them. This CDR3 has 14 residues. The germline gives CDR1 MNHEY, CDR2 SVGEGT. The CDR3 DNA reads TGTGCCAGCAGTTACGATGGGGGCTCCCCTGAAGCTTTCTTT. Protein: CASSYDGGSPEAFF.

This clonotype was counted at least ten times. This rearrangement joins TRBV12-5 to TRBJ2-5, with 12 bases lining up with TRBD1. The trim removed 0 bases at V and 0 bases at J, leaving 14 bases unmatched. The CDR3 extends over 21 amino acids. CDR1 and CDR2 (germline): LGHNT, FRNRAP. CDR3 bases: TGTGCTAGTGGTTTGGTACAGGGGACAGGGGGCAGGGTGAAGGACCAAGAGACCCAGTACTTC. As protein: CASGLVQGTGGRVKDQETQYF.